Following are 17 T cell receptor beta chains from one sample sequenced in a study of T cells in Graves' hyperthyroidism and ophthalmopathy. Amplification targeted TCR beta CDR3 regions from RNA transcripts. First-round RT-PCR of the TCR CDR3 relied on the HTBI primer set. TCRdb re-called the multiplex PCR reads through MiXCR, storing one row per CDR3 protein. The sample has hundreds of thousands of distinct CDR3 sequences, roughly 14% seen once. The sample taken for sequencing was blood. All receptors derive from a woman aged 18-35 years with Graves' hyperthyroidism.

The chain has TRBV28 and TRBJ1-5; TRBD1 is a possible D gene (6 bases). V dropped 4 bases and J dropped 6 bases, with 16 bases sitting between them. Germline CDR1 is MDHEN and CDR2 is SYDVKM. The CDR3 is 15 residues long. This chain's CDR3 is CASSSSGGAGQPQHF. In nucleotides, the CDR3 is TGTGCCAGCAGTTCCTCCGGGGGCGCGGGTCAGCCCCAGCATTTT.

This clonotype was observed a handful of times. The chain carries TRBV7-9 and TRBJ2-6, with TRBD1 identical over 8 bases. The length of the CDR3 is 21 residues. Germline values: CDR1 SEHNR, CDR2 FQNEAQ (reference sequence). J lost 1 base, V lost 5 bases, and 19 bases had no gene match. This chain's CDR3 is CASSPYEAGGPSRSGANVLTF. The CDR3 nucleotides are TGTGCCAGCAGCCCTTATGAGGCAGGGGGCCCGTCGAGGTCTGGGGCCAACGTCCTGACTTTC.

Of note for this clonotype: This CDR3 is missing its conserved last phenylalanine or tryptophan, likely due to a read error. This chain links TRBV19 with TRBJ2-1; perhaps D is TRBD1 or TRBD2 (5 bases each). V gave up 6 bases and J gave up 6 bases, with 15 bases separating them. Germline CDR1 is LNHDA and CDR2 is SQIVND (reference sequence). The CDR3 length is 14 residues. The CDR3 protein is CASSLREGRNEQFL. The CDR3, as DNA: TGTGCCAGTAGCCTTCGTGAGGGACGCAATGAGCAGTTCCTC.

This clonotype was recorded at least ten times. V gene TRBV5-1 combines with J gene TRBJ1-1; TRBD1 matches at 9 bases. V lost 4 bases to trimming and J lost 0 bases; unmatched junction nucleotides: 7. There are 16 residues in the CDR3. Germline V gene sequence: CDR1 SGHRS, CDR2 YFSETQ. The CDR3 DNA reads as TGCGCCAGCAGCATCGGGACAGGGTTCATGAACACTGAAGCTTTCTTT. Its protein product is CASSIGTGFMNTEAFF.

This clonotype was counted only a few times. This sequence joins TRBV14 and TRBJ2-2; D uncertain. Germline loops: CDR1 SGHDN, CDR2 FVKESK. The CDR3 runs to 19 residues. V lost 1 base, J lost 2 bases, and 20 bases lay in between. The CDR3 DNA reads TGTGCCAGCAGCCAAGTTAGAGTACCGGCCAACCTAAACACCGGGGAGCTGTTTTTT. Protein sequence: CASSQVRVPANLNTGELFF.

This clonotype was seen at least ten times. The chain carries TRBV27 and TRBJ1-5; 10 nucleotides match TRBD1. The V gene end was trimmed by 0 bases and the J gene end by 2 bases; junction bases not matched to a gene: 7. The length of the CDR3 is 18 residues. Germline CDR1 reads MNHEY; CDR2 reads SMNVEV (reference sequence). CDR3 region: CASSLSAGGTGGNQPQHF. The CDR3 nucleotides are TGTGCCAGCAGTTTATCCGCCGGGGGGACAGGGGGCAATCAGCCCCAGCATTTT.

This clonotype occurred many times. The rearrangement joins TRBV7-6 to TRBJ2-1; no clear D gene. The CDR3 runs to 16 residues. The germline V and J ends were trimmed by 0 bases and 6 bases, with 15 bases remaining between them. The V gene's germline CDR1 is SGHVS and CDR2 FNYEAQ. The CDR3 region is CASSLALISRGNEQFF. DNA of the CDR3: TGTGCCAGCAGCTTAGCATTGATCTCCCGAGGCAATGAGCAGTTCTTC.

This chain links TRBV19 with TRBJ1-1; 12 positions match TRBD1. The CDR3 totals 18 residues. The germline V gene has CDR1 LNHDA and CDR2 SQIVND (reference sequence). The V gene end was trimmed by 3 bases and the J gene end by 5 bases; junction bases not matched to a gene: 13. The CDR3 is CASSIGNRDRGRGTEAFF. Here the CDR3 DNA reads TGTGCCAGTAGTATTGGGAACCGGGACAGGGGGCGTGGGACTGAAGCTTTCTTT.

CDR3 sequence (DNA): TGCAGCGTCGGGCCCCGGGGAGCAACTAATGAAAAACTGTTTTTT. Translating gives CSVGPRGATNEKLFF. The V call is TRBV29-1, the J call TRBJ1-4, with unresolved D. V shed 6 bases and J shed 0 bases, with 14 bases lying between them. Per germline, CDR1 SQVTM and CDR2 ANQGSEA. The CDR3 totals 15 residues.

This clonotype was seen many times. The chain uses TRBV18 and TRBJ1-5; 8 nucleotides align to TRBD1. The CDR3 has 16 residues. The junction had 11 bases not matched to a gene; V was cut back by 10 bases and J by 0 bases. Germline lookup yields CDR1 KGHSH and CDR2 LQKENI. The CDR3 reads CATPDRTGNSNQPQHF. CDR3 DNA sequence: TGTGCCACCCCGGACAGGACAGGGAATAGCAATCAGCCCCAGCATTTT.

This clonotype was recorded many times. The chain couples TRBV2 to TRBJ1-2; D is uncertain. In germline, CDR1 is SNHLY, CDR2 FYNNEI. The CDR3 runs to 14 residues. V lost 7 bases to trimming and J lost 1 base, with 13 bases between them. CDR3 DNA sequence: TGTGCCAGCATTGAGTCAGCCCATAACTATGGCTACACCTTC. Its translation: CASIESAHNYGYTF.

This clonotype was counted many times. The V and J genes are TRBV27 and TRBJ2-1, with D possibly matching TRBD2 (5 bases). Trimming stripped 2 bases from V and 9 bases from J, with 11 bases between. CDR1 is MNHEY and CDR2 is SMNVEV in the germline V gene (reference sequence). The CDR3 extends over 13 amino acids. DNA for the CDR3: TGTGCCAGCAGTTTAGGCGGGCGGATTGAGCAGTTCTTC. It yields the protein CASSLGGRIEQFF.

V gene TRBV25-1 combines with J gene TRBJ2-7, with D unclear. The CDR3 loop spans 12 amino acids. V was shortened by 7 bases and J by 4 bases, with 11 bases between the two germline ends. CDR1 is MGHDK, CDR2 SYGVNS, per germline. The CDR3 sequence: CASTSDGYEQYF. The CDR3 DNA follows: TGTGCCAGCACATCAGACGGTTACGAGCAGTACTTC.

This clonotype was recorded a few times. The chain recombines TRBV20-1 with TRBJ2-3, with 8 bases matching TRBD1. With V trimmed by 5 bases and J by 3 bases, 7 bases remained unmatched. The CDR3 length is 14 residues. Germline V gives CDR1 DFQATT, CDR2 SNEGSKA (reference sequence). CDR3 sequence reads: CSAGDGQGTDTQYF. In nucleotides, the CDR3 is TGCAGTGCTGGCGACGGACAGGGAACAGATACGCAGTATTTT.

This clonotype appeared many times. The CDR3 nucleotides are TGTGCCAGCAGTGTCTCGGGCCGTCAGACCCAGTACTTC. This codes for CASSVSGRQTQYF. The V and J genes are TRBV2 and TRBJ2-5; no reliable D call. Trimming removed 4 bases from V and 6 bases from J, with 12 bases in between. Germline V gene lookup returns CDR1 SNHLY and CDR2 FYNNEI. The CDR3 sequence is 13 residues long.

This clonotype was recorded many times. The CDR3 spells CASRSGLASHEQFF. CDR3 in DNA: TGCGCCAGCAGATCCGGACTAGCCTCCCATGAGCAGTTCTTC. V and J are TRBV5-1 and TRBJ2-1; 8 bases are a match to TRBD2. V shed 5 bases, J shed 8 bases, and the junction held 9 bases outside the gene matches. This CDR3 region has 14 residues. The V gene's germline CDR1 is SGHRS and CDR2 YFSETQ.

The chain links TRBV27 to TRBJ1-2, with TRBD1 matching 7 bases. The CDR3 sequence is 18 residues long. CDR1 and CDR2 from the germline V gene are MNHEY and SMNVEV (reference sequence). Trimming removed 8 bases from V and 0 bases from J; junction bases left unmatched: 18. CDR3 amino acids: CASGNSGSDRDPNYGYTF. CDR3 coding DNA: TGTGCCAGCGGTAATTCCGGGAGTGACAGGGATCCTAACTATGGCTACACCTTC.